Detailed here is one T cell receptor beta chain. The CDR3 is 15 residues long. From germline, CDR1 is SGHDT and CDR2 YYEEEE. Trimming pared 5 bases from V and 0 bases from J, leaving 15 bases between. These data are taken from a study of cytotoxic CD8 clonotypes in ibrutinib-treated CLL. Data came from immunoSEQ multiplex PCR; TCRdb stores just in-frame clones and leaves some out. The data contain hundreds of thousands of clones, less than 75% of them singletons. The V call is TRBV5-6, the J call TRBJ2-7; D is possibly TRBD1 (6 bases). The sequencing here drew on PBMCs, taken after 24 months of ibrutinib treatment. The receptor's source is a human donor with chronic lymphocytic leukemia. CDR3 DNA sequence: TGTGCCAGCAGTTATTCCGACAGGAACTCCTACGAGCAGTACTTC. Its translation is CASSYSDRNSYEQYF.